The 17 T cell receptor beta chains below were found in one sample sequenced in a study of blood T cell repertoires in COVID-19. Libraries were prepared by immunoSEQ multiplex PCR; TCRdb keeps only in-frame clonotypes and omits some of them. The sample lists about 250,000 clones; approximately 83% were seen once. The sequenced sample was peripheral blood. These receptors were obtained from a human donor in a cohort sampled during active COVID-19.

The J gene is TRBJ1-3, the V gene TRBV6-5; D unresolved. In germline, CDR1 is MNHEY, CDR2 SVGAGI. The length of the CDR3 is 12 residues. Trimming removed 10 bases at V and 1 base at J, with 8 bases between. CDR3 DNA: TGTGCCACCCAAACTTCTGGAAACACCATATATTTT. Encoded protein: CATQTSGNTIYF.

This CDR3 is CASNQGTQNTGELFF. CDR3 coding DNA: TGTGCCAGCAATCAGGGGACCCAGAACACCGGGGAGCTGTTTTTT. This chain uses TRBV6-5 with TRBJ2-2, with D perhaps matching TRBD1 (6 bases). The CDR3 sequence is 15 residues long. The V end was cut by 7 bases, the J end by 1 base, with 13 bases between. The germline CDR1 and CDR2 sequences are MNHEY and SVGAGI.

For the CDR3, the DNA is TGTGCCAGCAGGGACATCACTCCGAACACTGAAGCTTTCTTT. Amino acid sequence: CASRDITPNTEAFF. The rearrangement links TRBV5-6 to TRBJ1-1, with a weak D call TRBD1 (5 bases). Germline-derived CDR1 and CDR2 are SGHDT and YYEEEE. The CDR3 is 14 amino acids. V lost 5 bases, J lost 1 base, and 12 bases lay in between.

The chain has TRBV6-6 and TRBJ1-2, with 9 positions matching TRBD1. CDR1 is MNHNY, CDR2 SVGAGI, per germline (reference sequence). The CDR3 covers 14 residues. The V segment lost 3 bases and the J segment 4 bases; nucleotides outside the gene matches: 3. CDR3 nucleotides: TGTGCCAGCAGTTATGGGACAGGGAGCTATGGCTACACCTTC. It is translated as CASSYGTGSYGYTF.

The chain employs TRBV7-2 and TRBJ2-1; TRBD2 agrees at 7 bases. After removal of 4 bases from V and 10 bases from J, the junction contained 4 bases not matched to a gene. Germline V CDR1 and CDR2: SGHTA, FQGNSA. This CDR3 comprises 12 residues. In nucleotides, the CDR3 is TGTGCCAGCAGCTCACTACTAGCGGAGCAGTTCTTC. Translating gives CASSSLLAEQFF.

The chain combines TRBV6-4 with TRBJ2-1, with 7 positions matching TRBD2. After removal of 5 bases from V and 6 bases from J, the junction contained 13 bases not matched to a gene. CDR3 length: 16 residues. The germline V gene has CDR1 MRHNA and CDR2 SNTAGT. CDR3 nucleotides: TGTGCCAGCAGTCCCCTTAGCGGGTCGTATCCCAATGAGCAGTTCTTC. Its protein is CASSPLSGSYPNEQFF.

The CDR3: CASSLNGGTNTEAFF. CDR3 nucleotides: TGTGCCAGCAGCTTGAATGGGGGGACTAACACTGAAGCTTTCTTT. The chain links TRBV5-4 to TRBJ1-1, with D possibly TRBD1 on 5 matching bases. Germline V gene sequence: CDR1 SGHNT, CDR2 YYREEE (reference sequence). The ends were cut back, 1 base at V and 2 bases at J, with 12 bases in the middle. CDR3 size: 15 residues.

V gene TRBV10-3 combines with J gene TRBJ2-1; tentatively, D is TRBD1 (5 bases). In germline, CDR1 is ENHRY, CDR2 SYGVKD. The V gene lost 7 bases and the J gene lost 4 bases, with 17 bases spanning the gap. The CDR3 is 15 amino acids. The CDR3: CAITNSREWYNEQFF. The CDR3 nucleotides are TGTGCCATCACCAACTCCAGGGAATGGTACAATGAGCAGTTCTTC.

This clone was observed once. The rearrangement links TRBV27 to TRBJ1-6, with 7 bases aligning to TRBD1. J lost 11 bases, V lost 5 bases, and 6 bases had no gene match. The CDR3 contains 13 residues. Germline V gene data show CDR1 as MNHEY and CDR2 as SMNVEV (reference sequence). Here the CDR3 reads CASSRKTGTPLHF. CDR3 bases: TGTGCCAGCAGTCGAAAGACAGGGACACCCCTCCACTTT.

The V and J genes are TRBV3-1 (or the pseudogene TRBV3-2) and TRBJ2-7; D gene ambiguous. The CDR3 runs to 15 residues. Germline-derived CDR1 and CDR2 are LGHDT and YNNKEL (reference sequence). Trimming removed 0 bases at V and 1 base at J, with 10 bases between. CDR3 in amino acids: CASSQEPIGSYEQYF. CDR3 nucleotide sequence: TGTGCCAGCAGCCAAGAACCCATCGGGTCCTACGAGCAGTACTTC.

The V call is TRBV5-1, the J call TRBJ2-5; D is perhaps TRBD2 (5 bases). CDR3 length: 17 amino acids. The germline gives CDR1 SGHRS, CDR2 YFSETQ. V lost 3 bases, J lost 8 bases, and 26 bases lay in between. The CDR3 region is CASSSEAGINTRETQYF. The CDR3 coding sequence is TGCGCCAGCAGCTCAGAAGCCGGGATCAACACAAGAGAAACCCAGTACTTC.

The rearrangement links TRBV2 to TRBJ2-1; TRBD1 is a possible D gene (5 bases). In germline, CDR1 is SNHLY, CDR2 FYNNEI. Trimming took off 0 bases at V and 2 bases at J, with 5 bases between the two ends. This CDR3 has 14 amino acids. This chain's CDR3 is CASSEAQAYNEQFF. DNA of the CDR3: TGTGCCAGCAGTGAAGCACAGGCCTACAATGAGCAGTTCTTC. The whole variable domain, remainder taken from reference TRBV2 and TRBJ2-1, is EPEVTQTPSHQVTQMGQEVILRCVPISNHLYFYWYRQILGQKVEFLVSFYNNEISEKSEIFDDQFSVERPDGSNFTLKIRSTKLEDSAMYFCASSEAQAYNEQFFGPGTRLTVL.

There are many counts of this clone. The chain is built from TRBV7-9 and TRBJ2-1; D might be TRBD2 (6 bases). Germline V gene data show CDR1 as SEHNR and CDR2 as FQNEAQ (reference sequence). The CDR3 contains 13 residues. V was pared by 7 bases and J by 5 bases, with 12 bases between. CDR3 amino acids: CASTSRGNNEQFF. CDR3 coding DNA: TGTGCCAGCACTTCACGGGGGAACAATGAGCAGTTCTTC. The full variable domain, in which reference TRBV7-9 and TRBJ2-1 provide the parts outside the CDR3, is DTGVSQNPRHKITKRGQNVTFRCDPISEHNRLYWYRQTLGQGPEFLTYFQNEAQLEKSRLLSDRFSAERPKGSFSTLEIQRTEQGDSAMYLCASTSRGNNEQFFGPGTRLTVL.

This chain joins TRBV28 and TRBJ2-1; 10 nucleotides line up with TRBD1. The CDR3 totals 15 residues. Trimming at V came to 5 bases and at J to 10 bases, leaving 11 bases not matched to a gene. Germline V gene lookup returns CDR1 MDHEN and CDR2 SYDVKM. DNA of the CDR3: TGTGCCAGCAGTCCCCCGGGACAGGGGCTTCACGAGCAGTTCTTC. This sequence encodes CASSPPGQGLHEQFF.

The chain employs TRBV28 and TRBJ2-7; D not resolved. CDR3 length equals 13 residues. Germline values: CDR1 MDHEN, CDR2 SYDVKM. Trimming shortened V by 2 bases and J by 1 base, and 6 bases separated the two germline ends. CDR3 nucleotide sequence: TGTGCCAGCAGTTTACACGGGTCCTACGAGCAGTACTTC. As protein: CASSLHGSYEQYF.

V gene TRBV5-5 combines with J gene TRBJ2-7; 7 nucleotides line up with TRBD2. The CDR3 is 13 residues long. With V trimmed by 1 base and J by 5 bases, 3 bases remained unmatched. The germline V gene has CDR1 SGHKS and CDR2 YYEKEE (reference sequence). The DNA of the CDR3 is TGTGCCAGCAGCTTGAGGGCGGGAGACGAGCAGTACTTC. Amino acids: CASSLRAGDEQYF. The whole variable domain, filled in from reference TRBV5-5 and TRBJ2-7, reads DAGVTQSPTHLIKTRGQQVTLRCSPISGHKSVSWYQQVLGQGPQFIFQYYEKEERGRGNFPDRFSARQFPNYSSELNVNALLLGDSALYLCASSLRAGDEQYFGPGTRLTVT.

The genes are TRBV9 and TRBJ2-7, with unresolved D. Trimming pared 4 bases from V and 1 base from J, leaving 12 bases between. The CDR3 totals 14 residues. The germline V gene encodes CDR1 SGDLS and CDR2 YYNGEE. The DNA for the CDR3 is TGTGCCAGCAGCCCCCCGAGCCGTTCCTACGAGCAGTACTTC. Translated, it gives CASSPPSRSYEQYF. Full variable domain (rest looked up from reference TRBV9 and TRBJ2-7): DSGVTQTPKHLITATGQRVTLRCSPRSGDLSVYWYQQSLDQGLQFLIQYYNGEERAKGNILERFSAQQFPDLHSELNLSSLELGDSALYFCASSPPSRSYEQYFGPGTRLTVT.